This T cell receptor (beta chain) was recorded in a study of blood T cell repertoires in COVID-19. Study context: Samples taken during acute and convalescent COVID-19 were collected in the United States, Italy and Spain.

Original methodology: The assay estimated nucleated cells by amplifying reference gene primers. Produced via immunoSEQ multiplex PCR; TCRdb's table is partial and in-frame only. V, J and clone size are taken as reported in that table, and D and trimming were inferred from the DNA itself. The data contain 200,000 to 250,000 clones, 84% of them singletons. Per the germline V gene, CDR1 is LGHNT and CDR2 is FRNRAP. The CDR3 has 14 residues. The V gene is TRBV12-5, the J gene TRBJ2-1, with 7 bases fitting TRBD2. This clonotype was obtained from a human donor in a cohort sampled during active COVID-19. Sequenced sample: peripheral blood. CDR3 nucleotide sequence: TGTGCCAGCGGGGAGGGAAGGGCCTACAATGAGCAGTTCTTC. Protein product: CASGEGRAYNEQFF.